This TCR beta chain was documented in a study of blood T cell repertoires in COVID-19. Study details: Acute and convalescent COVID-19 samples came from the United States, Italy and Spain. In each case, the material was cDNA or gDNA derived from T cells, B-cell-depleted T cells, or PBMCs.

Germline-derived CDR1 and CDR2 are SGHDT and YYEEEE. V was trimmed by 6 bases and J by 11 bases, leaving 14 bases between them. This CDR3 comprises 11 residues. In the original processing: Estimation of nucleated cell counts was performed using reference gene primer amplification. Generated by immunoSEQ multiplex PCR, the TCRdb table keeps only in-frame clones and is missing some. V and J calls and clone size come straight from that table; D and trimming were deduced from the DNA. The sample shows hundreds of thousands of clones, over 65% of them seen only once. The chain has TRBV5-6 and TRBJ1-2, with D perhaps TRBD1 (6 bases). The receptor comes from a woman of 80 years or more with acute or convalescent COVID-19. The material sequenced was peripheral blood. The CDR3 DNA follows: TGTGCCAGCAAATTGACAGGCTCGTACACCTTC. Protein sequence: CASKLTGSYTF.